What follows is one TCR beta chain and its context. Its target antigen remains unknown. No base-level quality is on record; no much larger clone is a single base apart. Libraries came from the immunoSEQ multiplex PCR assay. The authors' analysis ran thus. Preprocessing removed nonproductive sequences and CDR3s not starting with C, not ending with F or W, or shorter than 7 amino acids. Antigen-specific clonotypes were called with the MANAFEST web app on the basis of expansion relative to the reference and to other culture wells. A clone was considered positive if significant expansion relative to the reference culture was observed in 2 of 3 replicate wells at an FDR below 0.05. A further requirement for positive clones was significant expansion compared with all other tandem wells, along with an odds ratio above 5. CDR3 homology was measured as pairwise Levenshtein distance, computed with the stringdist R package after trimming three terminal residues from each end. Held by TCRdb, this immuneACCESS table contains in-frame sequences only and omits some clones. Under half of the omission traces to an unresolved V gene where checked; the cause of the rest is unknown. That table gives V, J and clone size, and the DNA gave D and trimming. For this sample there are about 18,000 clones; over 65% appear just once. The ten largest clones add up to approximately 30% of the sample.

Spanning cysteine to phenylalanine, the CDR3 consists of 12 amino acids. Here the CDR3 DNA is all that survives: 36 bases in frame from base 1. Unmatched junction bases come to 0, with V trimmed by 0 bases and J by 10 bases. The germline V gene (reference sequence) gives CDR1 as LNHNV and CDR2 as YYDKDF. The source of the sample is a study of CD4 T cells in relation to SARS-CoV-2 and coronaviruses (dated by TCRdb to the early 2020s). With respect to the entire study: In the ViraFEST assay, PBMCs were grown with antigen for about ten days, and TCR beta CDR3s were then sequenced to identify antigen-specific clonal expansions. The Adaptive Biotechnologies TCR-sequencing kit was used for samples from three pre-COVID donors and for the naive versus memory experiments, whereas the other data were Illumina-based. An HIV-1 Nef peptide pool or a culture without peptide was used as the negative reference condition. Using patient-derived lymphoblastoid cell lines, the shared crossreactive spike epitopes were mapped to their HLA restriction. At the level of individual TCR clonotypes, the study evaluated whether memory CD4+ T cells crossreact between the spike proteins of SARS-CoV-2 and those of common cold coronaviruses. For other donors in the study, expansion assays were sequenced with a different, Illumina-based TCR-beta assay.

CD4+ T cells from unexposed donors were collected before the COVID-19 pandemic (2011-2018). Following 10 days of culture, the EasySep CD4+ T cell isolation kit was used to isolate CD4+ T cells. As far as cell numbers permitted, CD4+ T cells from unexposed donors were tested for reactivity against SARS-CoV-2 S and N as well as four spike pools from common cold coronaviruses. About 1.8 million PBMCs per well were cultured in IMDM with roughly 5% human AB serum and 7.5 to 10 IU/ml IL-2. Half of the culture medium was replaced with fresh IL-2-containing medium on days 3 and 7. Triplicate replicate wells were generally used for each peptide culture condition. The leukapheresis product used for the unexposed donors was purchased from a commercial source. PBMCs were isolated from leukapheresis product or whole blood by Ficoll-Paque PLUS gradient centrifugation. The PBMCs went either fresh into the expansion assay or into cryopreservation at -140 degrees C. The QIAamp Micro DNA Kit was used to extract genomic DNA from the CD4+ T cells.

What the research found in general, with its limitations: Since the crossreactivity analysis centred on spike protein, crossreactivity against other viral proteins was not assessed. The study was limited by small numbers of patients and tested TCRs. Roughly 65% of donors had memory CD4+ clonotypes that crossrecognized SARS-CoV-2 and at least one common cold coronavirus spike. Significantly weaker SARS-CoV-2-driven expansion was shown by crossreactive clones than by monoreactive clones, consistent with antigenic imprinting. Pre-pandemic and post-infection samples were not both contributed by any donor, so tracing of the source of pre-existing responses was limited.

Material for sequencing was CD4+ T cells from PBMCs, cultured in vitro. Here the chain combines TRBV15 and TRBJ2-1, with TRBD2 matching 7 junction bases. This TCR was sampled from a human donor in good health. The sequence in DNA is TGTGCCACCAGCAGAGAACTAGCGGAGCAGTTCTTC. The resulting protein is CATSRELAEQFF.